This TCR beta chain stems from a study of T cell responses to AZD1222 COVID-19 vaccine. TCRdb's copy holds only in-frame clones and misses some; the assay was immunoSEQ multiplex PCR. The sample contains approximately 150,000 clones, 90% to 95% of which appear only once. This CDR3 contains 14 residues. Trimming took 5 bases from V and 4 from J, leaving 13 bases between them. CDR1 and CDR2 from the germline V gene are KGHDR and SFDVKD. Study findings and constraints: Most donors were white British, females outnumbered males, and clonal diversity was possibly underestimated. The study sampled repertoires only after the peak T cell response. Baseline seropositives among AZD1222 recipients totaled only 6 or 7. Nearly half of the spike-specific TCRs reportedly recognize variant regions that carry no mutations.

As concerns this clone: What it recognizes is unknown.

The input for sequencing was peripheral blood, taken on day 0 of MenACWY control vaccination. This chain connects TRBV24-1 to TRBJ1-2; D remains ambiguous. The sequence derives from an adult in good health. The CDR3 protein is CATSALNEGYGYTF. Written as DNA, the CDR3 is TGTGCCACCAGTGCCCTAAATGAAGGCTATGGCTACACCTTC.